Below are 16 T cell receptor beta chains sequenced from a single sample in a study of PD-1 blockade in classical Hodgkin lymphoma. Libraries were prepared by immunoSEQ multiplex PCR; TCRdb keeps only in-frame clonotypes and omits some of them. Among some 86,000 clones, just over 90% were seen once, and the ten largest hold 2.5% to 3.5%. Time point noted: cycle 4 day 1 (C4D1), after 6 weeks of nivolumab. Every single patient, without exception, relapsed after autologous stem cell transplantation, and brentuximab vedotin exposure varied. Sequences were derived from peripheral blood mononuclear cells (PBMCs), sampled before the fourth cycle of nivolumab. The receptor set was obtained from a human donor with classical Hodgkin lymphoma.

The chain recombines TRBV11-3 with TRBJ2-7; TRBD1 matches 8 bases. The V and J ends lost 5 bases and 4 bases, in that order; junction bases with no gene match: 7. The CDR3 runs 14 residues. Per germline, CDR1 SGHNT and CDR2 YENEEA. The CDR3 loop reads CASSPDREQYEQYF. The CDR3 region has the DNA TGTGCCAGCAGCCCGGACAGGGAGCAATACGAGCAGTACTTC.

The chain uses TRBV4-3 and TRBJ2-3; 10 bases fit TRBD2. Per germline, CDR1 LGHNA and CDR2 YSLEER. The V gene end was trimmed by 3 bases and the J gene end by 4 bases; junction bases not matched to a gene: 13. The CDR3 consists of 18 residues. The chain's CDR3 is CASSQSFKRGGPADTQYF. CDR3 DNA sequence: TGCGCCAGCAGCCAGAGTTTCAAGCGGGGGGGCCCGGCAGATACGCAGTATTTT.

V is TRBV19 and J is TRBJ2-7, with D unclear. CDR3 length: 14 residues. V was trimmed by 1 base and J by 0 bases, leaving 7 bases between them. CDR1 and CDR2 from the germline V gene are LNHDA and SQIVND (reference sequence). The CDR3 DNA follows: TGTGCCAGTAGTATAGCCGCTAACTCCTACGAGCAGTACTTC. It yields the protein CASSIAANSYEQYF.

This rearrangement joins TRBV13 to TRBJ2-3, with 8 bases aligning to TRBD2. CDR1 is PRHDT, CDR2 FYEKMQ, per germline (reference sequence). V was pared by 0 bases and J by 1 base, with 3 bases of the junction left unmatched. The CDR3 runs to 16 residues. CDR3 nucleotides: TGTGCCAGCAGCTTAGGAAGTAGCGGGGGCACAGATACGCAGTATTTT. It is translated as CASSLGSSGGTDTQYF.

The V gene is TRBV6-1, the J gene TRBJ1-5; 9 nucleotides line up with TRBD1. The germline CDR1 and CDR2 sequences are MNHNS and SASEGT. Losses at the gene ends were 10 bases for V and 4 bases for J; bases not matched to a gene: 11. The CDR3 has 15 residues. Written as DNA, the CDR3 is TGTGCCACCTCTCCCCGGGACAGGGCTAATCAGCCCCAGCATTTT. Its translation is CATSPRDRANQPQHF.

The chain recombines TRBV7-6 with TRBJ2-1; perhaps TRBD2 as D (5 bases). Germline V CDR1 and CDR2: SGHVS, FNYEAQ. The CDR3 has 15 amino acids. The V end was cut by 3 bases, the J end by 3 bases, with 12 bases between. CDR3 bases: TGTGCCAGCAGCTTTACGGGGAATAGCTACAATGAGCAGTTCTTC. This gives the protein CASSFTGNSYNEQFF.

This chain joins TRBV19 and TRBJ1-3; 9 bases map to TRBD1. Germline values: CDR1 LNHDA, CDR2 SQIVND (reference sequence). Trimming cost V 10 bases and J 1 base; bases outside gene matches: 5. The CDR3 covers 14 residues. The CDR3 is CATLDRGSGNTIYF. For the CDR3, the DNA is TGTGCCACCCTAGACAGGGGGTCTGGAAACACCATATATTTT.

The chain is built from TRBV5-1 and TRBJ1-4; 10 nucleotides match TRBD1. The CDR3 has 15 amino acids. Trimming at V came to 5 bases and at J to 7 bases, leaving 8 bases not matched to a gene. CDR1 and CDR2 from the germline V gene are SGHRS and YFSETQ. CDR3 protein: CASRPQTGGSEKLFF. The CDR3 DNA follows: TGCGCCAGCAGACCTCAGACAGGGGGCTCTGAAAAACTGTTTTTT.

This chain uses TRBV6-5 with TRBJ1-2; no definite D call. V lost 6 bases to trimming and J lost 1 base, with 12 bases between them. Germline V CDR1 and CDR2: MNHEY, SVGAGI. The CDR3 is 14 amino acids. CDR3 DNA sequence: TGTGCCAGCAGCCTCGGACGGGTTAACTATGGCTACACCTTC. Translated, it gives CASSLGRVNYGYTF.

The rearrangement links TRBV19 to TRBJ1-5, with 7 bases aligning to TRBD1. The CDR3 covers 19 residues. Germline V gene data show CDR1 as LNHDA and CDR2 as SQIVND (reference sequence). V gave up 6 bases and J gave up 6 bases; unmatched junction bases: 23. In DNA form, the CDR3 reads TGTGCCAGTAGCCCTCGGGGCAGGGGGGCCTCGGTACTCAGTCAGCCCCAGCATTTT. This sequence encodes CASSPRGRGASVLSQPQHF.

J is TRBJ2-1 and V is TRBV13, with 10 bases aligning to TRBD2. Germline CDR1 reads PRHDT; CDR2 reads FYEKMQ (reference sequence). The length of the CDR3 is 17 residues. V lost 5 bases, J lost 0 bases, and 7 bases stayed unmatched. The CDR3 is CASSSLAGANSYNEQFF. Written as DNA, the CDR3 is TGTGCCAGCAGCAGTCTAGCGGGGGCCAACTCCTACAATGAGCAGTTCTTC.

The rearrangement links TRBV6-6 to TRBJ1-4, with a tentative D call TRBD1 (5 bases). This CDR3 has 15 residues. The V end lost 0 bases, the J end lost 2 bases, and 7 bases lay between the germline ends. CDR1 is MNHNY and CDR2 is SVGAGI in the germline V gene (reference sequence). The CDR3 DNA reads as TGTGCCAGCAGTTACTCCGGGACGACTAATGAAAAACTGTTTTTT. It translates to CASSYSGTTNEKLFF.

CDR3 protein: CASSPGYGGRHEQYF. CDR3 nucleotides: TGCGCCAGCAGCCCCGGATACGGGGGGAGGCACGAGCAGTACTTC. The chain joins TRBV4-3 to TRBJ2-7; TRBD2 matches at 7 bases. V lost 4 bases, J lost 5 bases, and 11 bases stayed unmatched. In germline, CDR1 is LGHNA, CDR2 YSLEER. The CDR3 covers 15 residues.

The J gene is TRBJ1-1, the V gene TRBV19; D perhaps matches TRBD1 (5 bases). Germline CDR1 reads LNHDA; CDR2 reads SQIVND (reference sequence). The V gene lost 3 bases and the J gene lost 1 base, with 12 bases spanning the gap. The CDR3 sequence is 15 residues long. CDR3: CASSMGGLGNTEAFF. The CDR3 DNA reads TGTGCCAGTAGTATGGGGGGTCTCGGGAACACTGAAGCTTTCTTT.

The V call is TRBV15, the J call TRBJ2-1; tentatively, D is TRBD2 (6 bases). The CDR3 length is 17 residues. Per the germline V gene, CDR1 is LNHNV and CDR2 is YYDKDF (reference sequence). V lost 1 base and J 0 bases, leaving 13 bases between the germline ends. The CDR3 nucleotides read TGTGCCACCAGCAGAGTCGGCGGGGTAAGCTCCTACAATGAGCAGTTCTTC. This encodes CATSRVGGVSSYNEQFF.

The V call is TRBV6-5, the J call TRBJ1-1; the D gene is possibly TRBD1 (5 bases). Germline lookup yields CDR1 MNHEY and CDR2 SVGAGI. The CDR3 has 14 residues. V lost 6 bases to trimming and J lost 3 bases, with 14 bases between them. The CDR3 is CASRPRGWDTEAFF. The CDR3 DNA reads TGTGCCAGCAGACCCCGGGGGTGGGACACTGAAGCTTTCTTT.